The rows below give T cell receptor beta chains drawn from one sample of a study of CD8 T cells in ankylosing spondylitis. TCRdb re-called the 5' RACE reads through MiXCR, storing one row per CDR3 protein. The data contain about 240,000 distinct CDR3 sequences, around 10% of them singletons. Sequenced input: blood, either unsorted or a sorted T cell fraction (not recorded which). All receptors come from a male donor with ankylosing spondylitis or in good health (not recorded which). Each CDR3 is given with its conserved first and last residue. D genes are given only for firm matches. Rows may omit the clone size; those that give it use once, few, many or a size class.

d_call	v_call	j_call	clone_size	cdr3_aa	cdr3_nt
.	TRBV2	TRBJ2-2	.	CASRVQGMVNGELFF	TGTGCCAGCCGAGTCCAGGGGATGGTTAACGGGGAGCTGTTTTTT
.	TRBV15	TRBJ2-3	few	CATSGIGHNTDTQYF	TGTGCCACCAGCGGGATTGGACATAACACAGATACGCAGTATTTT
TRBD2	TRBV12-3/TRBV12-4	TRBJ2-1	many	CASSPGLAGGALEFF	TGTGCCAGCAGCCCAGGACTAGCGGGAGGGGCACTGGAGTTCTTC
TRBD2	TRBV5-1	TRBJ2-3	.	CASSYTSGGATDTQYF	TGCGCCAGCAGCTATACTAGCGGGGGGGCCACAGATACGCAGTATTTT
.	TRBV6-5	TRBJ1-2	many	CASAGNYGYTF	TGTGCCAGCGCAGGGAACTATGGCTACACCTTC
.	TRBV20-1	TRBJ1-6	many	CSALGVPSYNSPLHF	TGCAGTGCCCTCGGAGTTCCCTCCTATAATTCACCCCTCCACTTT
TRBD2	TRBV5-1	TRBJ2-5	.	CASSFIAGGQETQYF	TGCGCCAGCAGCTTTATCGCGGGGGGCCAAGAGACCCAGTACTTC
.	TRBV10-1	TRBJ2-2	few	CASSETTTGELFF	TGCGCCAGCAGTGAGACGACAACCGGGGAGCTGTTTTTT
.	TRBV18	TRBJ1-5	.	CASSPGQKDQPQHF	TGTGCCAGCTCACCAGGGCAGAAGGATCAGCCCCAGCATTTT
TRBD2	TRBV12-3/TRBV12-4	TRBJ2-1	many	CASSPGQVHGGRLYEQFF	TGTGCCAGCAGTCCAGGGCAGGTTCATGGCGGGAGGCTCTATGAGCAGTTCTTC
.	TRBV27	TRBJ1-4	many	CASSSRGLDEKLFF	TGTGCCAGCAGTTCCAGGGGATTGGATGAAAAACTGTTTTTT
.	TRBV28	TRBJ2-7	.	CASGTQYEQYF	TGTGCCAGCGGGACCCAATACGAGCAGTACTTC
.	TRBV14	TRBJ1-2	few	CASSPRQTYGYTF	TGTGCCAGCAGCCCGCGGCAGACTTATGGCTACACCTTC
TRBD1	TRBV5-1	TRBJ1-3	many	CASSLAEGASGNTIYF	TGCGCCAGCAGCTTGGCGGAGGGGGCGTCTGGAAACACCATATATTTT
.	TRBV5-1	TRBJ2-7	.	CVPEAGHYSYEQYF	TGCGTCCCGGAGGCAGGACATTACTCCTACGAGCAGTACTTC
TRBD1	TRBV12-3/TRBV12-4	TRBJ1-1	.	CTSSLFFGGQGGVNTEAFF	TGTACCAGCAGTTTATTCTTTGGGGGACAGGGTGGGGTGAACACTGAAGCTTTCTTT
.	TRBV20-1	TRBJ1-2	.	CSGRGDGYTF	TGCAGTGGCAGGGGCGATGGCTACACCTTC
.	TRBV20-1	TRBJ1-5	many	CSASLPNQPQHF	TGCAGTGCTAGTCTGCCCAATCAGCCCCAGCATTTT
.	TRBV12-3/TRBV12-4	TRBJ1-4	many	CASSSTWEKLFF	TGTGCCAGCAGTTCGACCTGGGAAAAACTGTTTTTT
.	TRBV6-1	TRBJ2-7	many	CASSPTVGGPYEQYF	TGTGCCAGCAGTCCCACAGTAGGGGGACCCTACGAGCAGTACTTC
TRBD1	TRBV5-1	TRBJ2-3	many	CASSPRLGQGFKDTQYF	TGCGCCAGCAGCCCACGCTTGGGACAGGGGTTCAAAGATACGCAGTATTTT
TRBD2	TRBV2	TRBJ2-2	.	CASNRGTSGTGELFF	TGTGCCAGCAATCGCGGGACTAGCGGCACCGGGGAGCTGTTTTTT
.	TRBV11-1	TRBJ2-1	.	CASSSGPNENNEQFF	TGTGCCAGCAGCTCGGGACCCAACGAAAACAATGAGCAGTTCTTC
.	TRBV11-2	TRBJ2-7	.	CASSSNRARGQYF	TGTGCCAGCAGCTCCAACAGGGCACGTGGGCAGTACTTC
.	TRBV5-5	TRBJ2-7	few	CASSLAPAFEQYF	TGTGCCAGCAGCTTGGCCCCCGCGTTCGAGCAGTACTTC